This T cell receptor beta chain was sequenced for a study of T cell responses to AZD1222 COVID-19 vaccine. Concerning this clone itself: Its antigen is currently unknown.

TCRdb's table, derived via immunoSEQ multiplex PCR, lists solely in-frame clones and lacks some. The table includes around 100,000 clones, 88% detected once. General study findings and limits: CD4 TCRs covered the whole spike, strongest at regions 160-218 and 743-854.

This CDR3 contains 14 residues. Trimming stripped 4 bases from V and 5 bases from J, with 14 bases between. The germline V gene has CDR1 LGHDT and CDR2 YNNKEL (reference sequence). This sample comprised peripheral blood, obtained 28 days after the second AZD1222 dose. The sequence derives from an adult who received the AZD1222 COVID-19 vaccine. The V gene is TRBV3-1 (or the pseudogene TRBV3-2), the J gene TRBJ2-5, with D perhaps being TRBD1 or TRBD2 (5 bases each). The CDR3 nucleotides read TGTGCCAGCAGCCCTAGCTCGGGGCGGGAGACCCAGTACTTC. It yields the protein CASSPSSGRETQYF.